This record covers a single T cell receptor beta chain. The sample originates from a study of blood T cell repertoires in COVID-19. At the level of the study: Italy, Spain and the United States were the sources of the convalescent and acute COVID-19 samples. The cDNA or gDNA used as material had been derived from T cells, B-cell-depleted T cells, or PBMCs.

Here immunoSEQ multiplex PCR was the method, and the copy in TCRdb shows in-frame clones only, minus some. This table has under 150,000 clones, 87% appearing once. Sequencing was performed on peripheral blood. The TCR sequence derives from a woman between 40 and 50 years old with acute or convalescent COVID-19.

The CDR3 DNA is TGTGCTAGCCGCGGGTACCGGGGGGGATACGAGCAGTACTTC. It codes for CASRGYRGGYEQYF. The V call is TRBV12-5, the J call TRBJ2-7; TRBD2 matches at 8 bases. V was pared by 9 bases and J by 4 bases, with 11 bases of the junction left unmatched. Germline V gene lookup returns CDR1 LGHNT and CDR2 FRNRAP. This CDR3 contains 14 residues.